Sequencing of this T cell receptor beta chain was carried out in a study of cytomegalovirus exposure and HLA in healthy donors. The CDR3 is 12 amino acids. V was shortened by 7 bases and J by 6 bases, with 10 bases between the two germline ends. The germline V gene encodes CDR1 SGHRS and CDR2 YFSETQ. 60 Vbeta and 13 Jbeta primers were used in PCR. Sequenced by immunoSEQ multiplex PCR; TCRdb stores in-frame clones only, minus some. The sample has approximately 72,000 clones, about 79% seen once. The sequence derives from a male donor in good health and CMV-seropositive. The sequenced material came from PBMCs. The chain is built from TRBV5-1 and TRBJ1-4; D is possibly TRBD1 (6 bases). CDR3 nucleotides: TGCGCCAGCGGGGACAACGATGAAAAACTGTTTTTT. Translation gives CASGDNDEKLFF.